What follows are 10 T cell receptor beta chains derived from one specimen sequenced in a study of type 1 regulatory T cells. TCRdb analysed the reads with MiXCR anew, one entry per CDR3 protein. Found here are some 100,000 distinct CDR3 sequences, 25% to 40% of them singletons; the top ten hold less than 2.5%. The specimen was CD4+ T cells, either the whole sample or a sorted fraction (not recorded which). The receptors stem from a human donor in good health.

The V and J genes are TRBV5-1 and TRBJ2-5; D is unresolved. V was cut by 4 bases and J by 1 base, with 8 bases left in between. This CDR3 has 13 residues. Germline CDR1 SGHRS, CDR2 YFSETQ. CDR3 DNA: TGCGCCAGCAGCCATGAAGTCCAAGAGACCCAGTACTTC. Its translation: CASSHEVQETQYF.

For this clonotype: The CDR3 ends on some other residue instead of the conserved phenylalanine or tryptophan, so this is likely a read error. This chain connects TRBV5-1 to TRBJ1-1; TRBD1 matches 10 bases. This CDR3 spans 16 amino acids. Germline assignment: CDR1 SGHRS and CDR2 YFSETQ. V trimming: 0 bases; J trimming: 5 bases; junction bases outside the gene matches: 7. For the CDR3, the DNA is TGCGCCAGCAGCTTGGTCGGGACAGGGGCCCAAACTGAAGCTTTCCTT. This encodes CASSLVGTGAQTEAFL.

Only a few counts were recorded for this clonotype. The chain recombines TRBV7-2 with TRBJ2-1; D gene uncertain. The CDR3 covers 13 residues. With 2 bases removed from V and 9 bases from J, the gap between germline ends came to 11 bases. CDR1 and CDR2 from the germline V gene are SGHTA and FQGNSA. The CDR3: CASSLLVSSEQFF. The CDR3 nucleotides are TGTGCCAGCAGCTTACTAGTAAGCAGTGAGCAGTTCTTC.

This clonotype was counted only a few times. The chain uses TRBV2 and TRBJ1-1; D unclear. V shed 7 bases and J shed 2 bases, with 11 bases lying between them. Germline CDR1 SNHLY, CDR2 FYNNEI. This CDR3 is built from 13 residues. CDR3 bases: TGTGCCAGCACGCAGGTCCTCAACACTGAAGCTTTCTTT. Its translation: CASTQVLNTEAFF.

The chain uses TRBV7-3 and TRBJ2-2, with 7 bases aligning to TRBD2. The V gene end was trimmed by 4 bases and the J gene end by 4 bases; junction bases not matched to a gene: 12. This CDR3 spans 17 amino acids. Germline values: CDR1 SGHTA, CDR2 FQGTGA. The CDR3 reads CASSSQTSRGGTGELFF. The CDR3 bases are TGTGCCAGCAGCTCGCAGACTAGCCGTGGGGGCACCGGGGAGCTGTTTTTT.

The rearrangement joins TRBV12-3 or TRBV12-4 to TRBJ2-2, with TRBD2 matching over 8 bases. The CDR3 has 16 residues. V shed 4 bases, J shed 0 bases, and the junction held 4 bases outside the gene matches. This CDR3 is CASSSQRGTNTGELFF. The CDR3 bases are TGTGCCAGCAGTTCGCAGCGGGGGACGAACACCGGGGAGCTGTTTTTT.

V is TRBV7-9 and J is TRBJ2-1; 9 positions agree with TRBD2. V shed 5 bases, J shed 6 bases, and the junction held 8 bases outside the gene matches. Looked up from germline, CDR1 is SEHNR and CDR2 is FQNEAQ (reference sequence). There are 15 residues in the CDR3. The CDR3 bases are TGTGCCAGCAGCCGCTTGAGCGGGAGGTTCAATGAGCAGTTCTTC. This translates into CASSRLSGRFNEQFF.

J is TRBJ2-7 and V is TRBV4-1, with D tentatively TRBD2 (6 bases). V was clipped by 2 bases and J by 3 bases, with 20 bases between them. Germline CDR1 is MGHRA and CDR2 is YSYEKL. CDR3 length: 17 amino acids. The CDR3 DNA sequence: TGCGCCAGCAGCCAATTTCCCCTTGGGGGGAGAAGCTACGAGCAGTACTTC. It yields the protein CASSQFPLGGRSYEQYF.

This clonotype was found a few times. The CDR3 sequence: CASRSLGLTGTYNEQFF. CDR3 DNA: TGTGCCAGCAGGAGCCTGGGATTAACCGGGACTTACAATGAGCAGTTCTTC. This chain connects TRBV6-2 or TRBV6-3 to TRBJ2-1, with D possibly TRBD2 on 6 matching bases. Trimming removed 6 bases at V and 4 bases at J, with 22 bases between. CDR3 size: 17 residues. Germline loops: CDR1 MNHEY, CDR2 SVGEGT.

This clonotype was found a few times. The chain employs TRBV10-2 and TRBJ2-5; weak D call: TRBD1 (7 bases). Trimming removed 8 bases from V and 2 bases from J, with 12 bases in between. The CDR3 totals 13 residues. CDR1 is WSHSY, CDR2 SAAADI, per germline. The CDR3 region has the DNA TGCGCCAGCGGGGGGACAGATCAAGAGACCCAGTACTTC. Amino acids: CASGGTDQETQYF.